This TCR beta chain derives from a study of blood T cell repertoires in COVID-19. Study-level background: Donors in the United States, Italy and Spain gave samples during acute or convalescent COVID-19. T cells, B-cell-depleted T cells, or PBMCs provided the cDNA or gDNA that served as material.

In its sample, this clone was seen many times. This CDR3 contains 14 residues. Trimming left V 0 bases short and J 0 bases short, with 6 bases between. Germline V lookup: CDR1 SGHDT, CDR2 YYEEEE. The authors' processing: By means of reference gene primer amplification, nucleated cell counts were estimated. Repertoires were generated with immunoSEQ multiplex PCR, while TCRdb's copy carries only in-frame clones and drops some. For V, J and clone size, that table is used; D and trimming come from the DNA. Among approximately 100,000 clones listed, roughly 71% were seen once. The sequenced sample consisted of peripheral blood. J is TRBJ1-2 and V is TRBV5-6, with D uncertain. This TCR came from a man at least 80 years old with acute or convalescent COVID-19. The CDR3 DNA reads TGTGCCAGCAGCTTGGTCCCCGCTAACTATGGCTACACCTTC. It yields the protein CASSLVPANYGYTF.